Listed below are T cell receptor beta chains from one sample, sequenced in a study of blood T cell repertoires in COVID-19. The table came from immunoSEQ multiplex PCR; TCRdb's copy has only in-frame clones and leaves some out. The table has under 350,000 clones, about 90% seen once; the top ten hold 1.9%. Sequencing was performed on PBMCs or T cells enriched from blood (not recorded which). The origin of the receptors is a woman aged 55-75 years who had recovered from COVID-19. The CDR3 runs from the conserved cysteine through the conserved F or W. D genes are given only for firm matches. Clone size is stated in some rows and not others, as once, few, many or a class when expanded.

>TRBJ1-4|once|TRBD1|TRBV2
TGTGCCAGCAGTGTTTCAGGGGGGAATGAAAAACTGTTTTTT
CASSVSGGNEKLFF
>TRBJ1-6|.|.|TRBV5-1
TGCGCCAGCAGCTTGACGGGGAGTGACCTCCACTTT
CASSLTGSDLHF
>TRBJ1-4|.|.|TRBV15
TGTGCCACGTCCGACAGGCTAAATGAAAAACTGTTTTTT
CATSDRLNEKLFF
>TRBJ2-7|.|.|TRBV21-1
TGTGCCAGCAGCAAAGTTGGGGCAGGCGAGCAGTACTTC
CASSKVGAGEQYF
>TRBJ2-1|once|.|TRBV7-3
TGTGCCAGCAGCTCGCGAGGTGATGCTGAGCAGTTCTTC
CASSSRGDAEQFF
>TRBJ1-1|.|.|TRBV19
TGTGCCAGTAAACGGGGGGGCGGTGAAGCTTTCTTT
CASKRGGGEAFF
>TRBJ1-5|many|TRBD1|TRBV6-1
TGTGCCAGCAGTGACGCAACAGGGGGCTTGGGTCAGCCCCAGCATTTT
CASSDATGGLGQPQHF
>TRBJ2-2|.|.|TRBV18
TGTGCCAGCTCAACCCTCCTAGGGGCGGTCACCGGGGAGCTGTTTTTT
CASSTLLGAVTGELFF
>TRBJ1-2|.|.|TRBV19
TGTGCCAGCAAGACTCGAAACAGGGACCTAGCTAACTATGGCTACACCTTC
CASKTRNRDLANYGYTF
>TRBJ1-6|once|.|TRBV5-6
TGTGCCAGCAGCTTGGGGCGGAGAAATTCACCCCTCCACTTT
CASSLGRRNSPLHF
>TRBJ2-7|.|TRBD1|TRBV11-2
TGTGCCAGCAGATCGGTGGGGGGACAGGGATACCTCGAGCAGTACTTC
CASRSVGGQGYLEQYF
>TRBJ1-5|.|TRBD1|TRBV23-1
TGCGCCAGCAGTCTCCGACCCGACAGGGTTCTGCGCAATCAGCCCCAGCATTTT
CASSLRPDRVLRNQPQHF
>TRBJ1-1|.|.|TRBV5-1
TGCGCCAGCAGCCCCGAATCAAACACTAGGAACACTGAAGCTTTCTTT
CASSPESNTRNTEAFF
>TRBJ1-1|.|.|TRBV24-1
TGTGCCACCAGTAAGGGGCCAAACACTGAAGCTTTCTTT
CATSKGPNTEAFF
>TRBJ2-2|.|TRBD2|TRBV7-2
TGTGCCAGCAGCTTTAGCGGGAGCCCCGGGGAGCTGTTTTTT
CASSFSGSPGELFF
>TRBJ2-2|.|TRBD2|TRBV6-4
TGTGCCAGCTCGAGACTAGCGTTTAACACCGGGGAGCTGTTTTTT
CASSRLAFNTGELFF
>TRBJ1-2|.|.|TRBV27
TGTGCCAGCAGTCTTAATGGACACGTCTATGGCTACACCTTC
CASSLNGHVYGYTF
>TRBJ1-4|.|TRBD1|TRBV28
TGTGCCAGCAGTTTACCCACCGGGACAGGGGACGGAAAACTGTTTTTT
CASSLPTGTGDGKLFF
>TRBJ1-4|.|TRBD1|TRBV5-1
TGCGCCAGCAGCTATGGGACAGGGGGCTTAGAAAAACTGTTTTTT
CASSYGTGGLEKLFF
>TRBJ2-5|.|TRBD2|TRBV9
TGTGCCAGCAGCCCTGGGACTAGCGGGGGGGCTTCGTTGGAGACCCAGTACTTC
CASSPGTSGGASLETQYF
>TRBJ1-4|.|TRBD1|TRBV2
TGTGCCAGCAAAGGGGGTCCGGGACAGAGGGGTGAAAAACTGTTTTTT
CASKGGPGQRGEKLFF
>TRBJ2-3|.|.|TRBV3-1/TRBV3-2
TGTGCCAGCAGCCTCCTCCTGGGCCCAAGCACAGATACGCAGTATTTT
CASSLLLGPSTDTQYF
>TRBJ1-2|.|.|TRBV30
TGTGCCTGGACTGCATCGGGGTTGGCCCATGGCTACACCTTC
CAWTASGLAHGYTF
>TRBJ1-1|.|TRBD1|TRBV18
TGTGCCAGCTCACAACAGGGGTACACTGAAGCTTTCTTT
CASSQQGYTEAFF
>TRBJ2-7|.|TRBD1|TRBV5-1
TGCGCCAGCAGTATCACAGGGGGCCACGAGCAGTACTTC
CASSITGGHEQYF
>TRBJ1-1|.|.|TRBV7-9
TGTGCCAGCAGGGAGCCTTTAGCTGAAGCTTTCTTT
CASREPLAEAFF
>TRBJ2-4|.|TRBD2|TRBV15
TGTGCCACCAGCAGGTTGAGGGCTAGCGGGGATCTAGCCAAAAACATTCAGTACTTC
CATSRLRASGDLAKNIQYF
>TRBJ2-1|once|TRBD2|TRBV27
TGTGCCAGCAGTTTGGCGACTAGCGGCGATGAGCAGTTCTTC
CASSLATSGDEQFF
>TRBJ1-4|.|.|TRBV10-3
TGTGCCATCAGTGAAAGAGGAAATGAAAAACTGTTTTTT
CAISERGNEKLFF
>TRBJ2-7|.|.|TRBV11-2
TGTGCCAGCAGCTTAGTATACGGTACCTCCTACGAGCAGTACTTC
CASSLVYGTSYEQYF
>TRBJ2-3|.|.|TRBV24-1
TGTGCCACCAGTTCTAGCGGCACAGATACGCAGTATTTT
CATSSSGTDTQYF
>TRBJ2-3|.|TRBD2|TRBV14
TGTGCCAGCAGCCGCAGACTAGCGGGAGGGCTCACAAATACGCAGTATTTT
CASSRRLAGGLTNTQYF
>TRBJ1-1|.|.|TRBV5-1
TGCGCCAGCAGCTCGAGGGTAGATATGAACACTGAAGCTTTCTTT
CASSSRVDMNTEAFF
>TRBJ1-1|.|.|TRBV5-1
TGCGCCAGCAGTTGGGGGGGCGCTTGGGCTGAAGCTTTCTTT
CASSWGGAWAEAFF
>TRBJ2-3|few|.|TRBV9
TGTGCCAGCAGCGTCTCGGGTGGGACAGATACGCAGTATTTT
CASSVSGGTDTQYF
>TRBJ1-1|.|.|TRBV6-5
TGTGCCAGCAGTCAAATGAACACTGAAGCTTTCTTT
CASSQMNTEAFF
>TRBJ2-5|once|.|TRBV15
TGTGCCACCAGCAGTGGACAGTGGGAGACCCAGTACTTC
CATSSGQWETQYF
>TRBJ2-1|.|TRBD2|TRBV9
TGTGCCAGCAGCACAGAAGCGGGAGGATACAATGAGCAGTTCTTC
CASSTEAGGYNEQFF
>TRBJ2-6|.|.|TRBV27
TGTGCCAGCAGTTTCGGTTTTTATGGGGCCAACGTCCTGACTTTC
CASSFGFYGANVLTF